Following are 27 T cell receptor beta chains from one sample sequenced in a study of regulatory dendritic cells for organ transplantation. TCRdb's table, derived via immunoSEQ multiplex PCR, lists solely in-frame clones and lacks some. The table records roughly 28,000 clones, around 83% of them present only once. The sequencing sample was made of naive CD4+ T cells from blood. The subset is: CD45RA+ naive T cells. The source of these receptors is a human donor in good health.

The chain employs TRBV7-3 and TRBJ1-4; D uncertain. The V and J ends lost 4 bases and 0 bases respectively, with 18 bases between them. The length of the CDR3 is 18 residues. The germline CDR1 and CDR2 sequences are SGHTA and FQGTGA. The CDR3 reads CASSSHTHSPTTNEKLFF. The CDR3 region has the DNA TGTGCCAGCAGCTCACACACACACAGCCCTACAACTAATGAAAAACTGTTTTTT.

The rearrangement uses TRBV7-2 and TRBJ2-3; TRBD1 aligns across 7 bases. V shed 5 bases, J shed 6 bases, and the junction held 2 bases outside the gene matches. The V gene's germline CDR1 is SGHTA and CDR2 FQGNSA. This CDR3 comprises 12 residues. CDR3 coding DNA: TGTGCCAGCAGCCCGGGACAGGATACGCAGTATTTT. Translation: CASSPGQDTQYF. Combining the CDR3 with reference TRBV7-2 and TRBJ2-3 gives the whole variable domain GAGVSQSPSNKVTEKGKDVELRCDPISGHTALYWYRQSLGQGLEFLIYFQGNSAPDKSGLPSDRFSAERTGGSVSTLTIQRTQQEDSAVYLCASSPGQDTQYFGPGTRLTVL.

This rearrangement joins TRBV6-1 to TRBJ1-2; TRBD1 agrees at 9 bases. Germline V lookup: CDR1 MNHNS, CDR2 SASEGT. V lost 6 bases, J lost 3 bases, and 5 bases stayed unmatched. This CDR3 has 14 amino acids. This CDR3 reads CASRTGTGHYGYTF. CDR3 in DNA: TGTGCCAGCAGAACCGGGACAGGGCACTATGGCTACACCTTC.

The chain couples TRBV5-1 to TRBJ2-5; 8 bases fit TRBD2. Germline V lookup: CDR1 SGHRS, CDR2 YFSETQ. Trimming cost V 6 bases and J 1 base; bases outside gene matches: 14. CDR3 size: 17 residues. The CDR3 DNA sequence: TGCGCCAGCACCTTAACCCCGGCAAGCGGGGGCCAAGAGACCCAGTACTTC. This sequence encodes CASTLTPASGGQETQYF.

This rearrangement joins TRBV7-6 to TRBJ2-7; 7 bases fit TRBD2. The V segment lost 1 base and the J segment 4 bases; nucleotides outside the gene matches: 10. CDR3 size: 16 residues. Germline V gene lookup returns CDR1 SGHVS and CDR2 FNYEAQ. The CDR3: CASSLGVLGTTYEQYF. The CDR3 DNA follows: TGTGCCAGCAGCTTAGGGGTCTTAGGGACTACGTACGAGCAGTACTTC. Variable domain in full (rest from reference TRBV7-6 and TRBJ2-7): GAGVSQSPRYKVTKRGQDVALRCDPISGHVSLYWYRQALGQGPEFLTYFNYEAQQDKSGLPNDRFSAERPEGSISTLTIQRTEQRDSAMYRCASSLGVLGTTYEQYFGPGTRLTVT.

CDR3 nucleotides: TGTGCCAGCAGGGAACAGCCGAACACTGAAGCTTTCTTT. It codes for CASREQPNTEAFF. The V and J genes are TRBV7-3 and TRBJ1-1; D is unclear. CDR3 length: 13 amino acids. V lost 6 bases, J lost 1 base, and 9 bases lay in between. Germline V gene sequence: CDR1 SGHTA, CDR2 FQGTGA.

V gene TRBV20-1 combines with J gene TRBJ2-7, with D possibly matching TRBD2 (7 bases). Between the trimmed V and J ends, which lost 6 bases and 9 bases, there was a span of 15 bases. Germline V gene data show CDR1 as DFQATT and CDR2 as SNEGSKA (reference sequence). This CDR3 has 11 residues. This chain's CDR3 is CSAERGGGQYF. For the CDR3, the DNA is TGCAGTGCCGAGAGGGGGGGAGGGCAGTACTTC.

The V gene is TRBV7-8, the J gene TRBJ1-6; D remains unclear. V lost 5 bases and J lost 0, with 11 bases in between. CDR3 size: 16 residues. In germline, CDR1 is SGHVS, CDR2 FQNEAQ. CDR3 sequence (DNA): TGTGCCAGCAGCGCCGACTCAAGCTCCTATAATTCACCCCTCCACTTT. The encoded protein is CASSADSSSYNSPLHF.

V and J are TRBV27 and TRBJ1-1, with a tentative D call TRBD1 (6 bases). Germline CDR1 and CDR2: MNHEY and SMNVEV (reference sequence). Trimming cost V 8 bases and J 3 bases, with 13 bases left between them. CDR3 length: 13 amino acids. The CDR3 sequence: CASANRVYTEAFF. The CDR3, as DNA: TGTGCCAGCGCGAACAGGGTTTACACTGAAGCTTTCTTT.

This clone was observed a handful of times. The chain recombines TRBV6-5 with TRBJ1-1, with no clear D. From germline, CDR1 is MNHEY and CDR2 SVGAGI. This CDR3 region has 11 residues. The V and J ends lost 4 bases and 2 bases respectively, with 2 bases between them. Written as DNA, the CDR3 is TGTGCCAGCAGTTCTAACACTGAAGCTTTCTTT. This gives the protein CASSSNTEAFF.

This chain links TRBV2 with TRBJ2-3; unclear D gene. This CDR3 is 13 amino acids long. Germline CDR1 and CDR2: SNHLY and FYNNEI. V lost 2 bases and J lost 5, with 8 bases in between. This chain's CDR3 is CASSEYSLDTQYF. The CDR3 DNA reads as TGTGCCAGCAGTGAATATAGCCTAGATACGCAGTATTTT.

The rearrangement uses TRBV9 and TRBJ2-7, with 8 positions matching TRBD2. The CDR3 runs 16 residues. CDR1 is SGDLS, CDR2 YYNGEE, per germline. V dropped 3 bases and J dropped 1; count of bases not matched to a gene: 9. The CDR3: CASSASPGGESYEQYF. Here the CDR3 DNA reads TGTGCCAGCAGCGCGAGCCCCGGGGGGGAATCCTACGAGCAGTACTTC.

This clone has a single count. This sequence joins TRBV27 and TRBJ2-7; possibly TRBD1 for D (6 bases). Trimming took 5 bases from V and 5 from J, leaving 22 bases between them. Looked up from germline, CDR1 is MNHEY and CDR2 is SMNVEV (reference sequence). The CDR3 runs to 16 residues. CDR3 sequence reads: CASSINRAPFRNEQYF. CDR3 nucleotide sequence: TGTGCCAGCAGTATTAACAGGGCTCCCTTCAGGAACGAGCAGTACTTC.

There are a few counts of this clone. The chain joins TRBV5-1 to TRBJ2-2, with D hard to call. CDR1 is SGHRS and CDR2 is YFSETQ in the germline V gene. V lost 6 bases and J lost 0, with 9 bases in between. The CDR3 runs 14 residues. CDR3 sequence (DNA): TGCGCCAGCACCTACACTACGAACACCGGGGAGCTGTTTTTT. Translated: CASTYTTNTGELFF.

The V gene is TRBV16, the J gene TRBJ2-7; no clear D. The CDR3 has 12 residues. Trimming cost V 5 bases and J 4 bases, with 9 bases left between them. Germline loops: CDR1 KGHSY, CDR2 FQNENV. CDR3 DNA: TGTGCCAGCAGCAGTATCGGGTACGAGCAGTACTTC. It is translated as CASSSIGYEQYF.

The chain combines TRBV2 with TRBJ1-4, with a tentative D call TRBD1 (5 bases). This CDR3 contains 14 residues. The V end was cut by 5 bases, the J end by 1 base, with 8 bases between. Germline CDR1 is SNHLY and CDR2 is FYNNEI. DNA of the CDR3: TGTGCCAGCAGTCAGGGTCTAACTAATGAAAAACTGTTTTTT. Its protein product is CASSQGLTNEKLFF.

This rearrangement joins TRBV10-3 to TRBJ1-4; 8 bases are shared with TRBD1. Germline lookup yields CDR1 ENHRY and CDR2 SYGVKD. V lost 6 bases to trimming and J lost 8 bases; unmatched junction nucleotides: 8. CDR3 size: 14 residues. The CDR3 spells CAISPTGEEEKLFF. The DNA of the CDR3 is TGTGCCATCAGCCCGACAGGGGAGGAGGAAAAACTGTTTTTT.

The V gene is TRBV5-4, the J gene TRBJ2-2; 8 bases line up with TRBD1. CDR3 length: 15 residues. The germline CDR1 and CDR2 sequences are SGHNT and YYREEE (reference sequence). With 6 bases clipped from V and 2 bases from J, the junction kept 6 bases outside the gene matches. The CDR3 nucleotides read TGTGCCAGCACCCTCAGGGGGCGTAACACCGGGGAGCTGTTTTTT. This codes for CASTLRGRNTGELFF. Full variable domain (missing parts from reference TRBV5-4 and TRBJ2-2): ETGVTQSPTHLIKTRGQQVTLRCSSQSGHNTVSWYQQALGQGPQFIFQYYREEENGRGNFPPRFSGLQFPNYSSELNVNALELDDSALYLCASTLRGRNTGELFFGEGSRLTVL.

The chain combines TRBV7-8 with TRBJ1-5; no definite D call. Trimming took 4 bases from V and 7 from J, leaving 11 bases between them. The germline V gene has CDR1 SGHVS and CDR2 FQNEAQ. The CDR3 has 13 amino acids. CDR3 sequence (DNA): TGTGCCAGCAGCTCCGGGAGTTCGCAGCCCCAGCATTTT. It is translated as CASSSGSSQPQHF.

The chain joins TRBV9 to TRBJ1-1; 7 nucleotides agree with TRBD1. The V segment lost 3 bases and the J segment 4 bases; nucleotides outside the gene matches: 12. CDR3 length: 16 residues. Germline CDR1 SGDLS, CDR2 YYNGEE. CDR3 amino acids: CASSAWTGPRATEAFF. CDR3 in DNA: TGTGCCAGCAGCGCCTGGACAGGCCCTCGAGCCACTGAAGCTTTCTTT.

This chain uses TRBV12-5 with TRBJ2-1; 11 nucleotides line up with TRBD2. This CDR3 region has 15 residues. Germline CDR1 reads LGHNT; CDR2 reads FRNRAP. The trim removed 6 bases at V and 9 bases at J, leaving 10 bases unmatched. CDR3 residues: CASGKLAGASGEQFF. The CDR3 DNA is TGTGCTAGTGGGAAACTAGCGGGGGCCTCCGGTGAGCAGTTCTTC.

The chain combines TRBV7-2 with TRBJ2-5, with D perhaps matching TRBD1 (6 bases). In germline, CDR1 is SGHTA, CDR2 FQGNSA. The CDR3 is 15 amino acids. Trimming removed 1 base from V and 5 bases from J, with 14 bases in between. The CDR3 loop is CASSLVPGAGETQYF. The CDR3 DNA sequence: TGTGCCAGCAGCTTAGTGCCAGGGGCAGGGGAGACCCAGTACTTC.

This rearrangement joins TRBV2 to TRBJ2-3; the match to TRBD2 covers 8 bases. The CDR3 loop spans 14 amino acids. Germline assignment: CDR1 SNHLY and CDR2 FYNNEI. The V and J ends lost 6 bases and 0 bases, in that order; junction bases with no gene match: 2. As DNA, the CDR3 is TGTGCCAGCAGGGTAGCGGGGAGCACAGATACGCAGTATTTT. Encoded protein: CASRVAGSTDTQYF.

The CDR3 protein is CASSPLAGYGYTF. The CDR3 DNA follows: TGTGCCAGCAGCCCCCTTGCAGGGTATGGCTACACCTTC. This chain joins TRBV27 and TRBJ1-2; tentative D call: TRBD1 (5 bases). The V gene's germline CDR1 is MNHEY and CDR2 SMNVEV (reference sequence). Trimming left V 6 bases short and J 5 bases short, with 13 bases between. CDR3 length: 13 amino acids.

This sequence joins TRBV4-1 and TRBJ2-7, with D tentatively TRBD2 (5 bases). CDR1 is MGHRA and CDR2 is YSYEKL in the germline V gene. CDR3 length equals 14 residues. Trimming took off 1 base at V and 3 bases at J, with 10 bases between the two ends. The DNA for the CDR3 is TGCGCCAGCAGCCAAGGATACACTAGCTACGAGCAGTACTTC. The encoded protein is CASSQGYTSYEQYF.

This clone has only one observation. The chain is built from TRBV7-9 and TRBJ2-5; D possibly corresponds to TRBD2 (5 bases). V was shortened by 2 bases and J by 2 bases, with 12 bases between the two germline ends. Germline lookup yields CDR1 SEHNR and CDR2 FQNEAQ (reference sequence). The CDR3 is made up of 15 amino acids. The CDR3 DNA reads TGTGCCAGCAGCTTATCGGGGAAACGTCAAGAGACCCAGTACTTC. Translated, it gives CASSLSGKRQETQYF.

This clone was seen a single time. The chain carries TRBV6-5 and TRBJ1-6, with TRBD1 matching over 9 bases. Germline V gives CDR1 MNHEY, CDR2 SVGAGI. CDR3 length: 15 residues. V gave up 6 bases and J gave up 5 bases; unmatched junction bases: 5. The CDR3 region is CASSLQGADNSPLHF. The CDR3 nucleotides read TGTGCCAGCAGCTTACAGGGGGCCGATAATTCACCCCTCCACTTT.